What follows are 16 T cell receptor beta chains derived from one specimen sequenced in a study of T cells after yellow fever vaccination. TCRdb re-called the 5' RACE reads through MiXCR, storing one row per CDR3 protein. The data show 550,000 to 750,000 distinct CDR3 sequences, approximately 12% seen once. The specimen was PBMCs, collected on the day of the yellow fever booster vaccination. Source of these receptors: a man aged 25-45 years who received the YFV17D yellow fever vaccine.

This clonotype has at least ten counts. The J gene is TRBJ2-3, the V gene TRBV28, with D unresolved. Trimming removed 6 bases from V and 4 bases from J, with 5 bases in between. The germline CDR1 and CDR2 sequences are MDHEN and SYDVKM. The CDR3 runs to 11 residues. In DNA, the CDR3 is TGTGCCAGCAGAGGGTCAGATACGCAGTATTTT. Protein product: CASRGSDTQYF.

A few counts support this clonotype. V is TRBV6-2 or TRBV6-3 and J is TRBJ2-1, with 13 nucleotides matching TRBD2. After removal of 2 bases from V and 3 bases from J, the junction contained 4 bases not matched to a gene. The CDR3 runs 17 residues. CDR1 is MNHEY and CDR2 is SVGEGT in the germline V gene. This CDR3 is CASSYGGTSGIYNEQFF. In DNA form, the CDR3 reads TGTGCCAGCAGTTACGGGGGGACTAGCGGGATCTACAATGAGCAGTTCTTC.

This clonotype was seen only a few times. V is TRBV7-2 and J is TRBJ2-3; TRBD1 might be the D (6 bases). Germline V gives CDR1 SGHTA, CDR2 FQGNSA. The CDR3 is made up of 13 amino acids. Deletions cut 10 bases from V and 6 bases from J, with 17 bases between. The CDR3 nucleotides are TGTGCCAACCCCCGGGACACGGAGGATACGCAGTATTTT. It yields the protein CANPRDTEDTQYF. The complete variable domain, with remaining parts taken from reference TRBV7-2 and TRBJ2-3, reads GAGVSQSPSNKVTEKGKDVELRCDPISGHTALYWYRQSLGQGLEFLIYFQGNSAPDKSGLPSDRFSAERTGGSVSTLTIQRTQQEDSAVYLCANPRDTEDTQYFGPGTRLTVL.

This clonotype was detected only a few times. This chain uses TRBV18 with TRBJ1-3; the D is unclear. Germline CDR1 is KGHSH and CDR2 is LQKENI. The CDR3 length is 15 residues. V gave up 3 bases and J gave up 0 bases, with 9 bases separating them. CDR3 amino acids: CASSPGASSGNTIYF. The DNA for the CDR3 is TGTGCCAGCTCACCCGGAGCCAGCTCTGGAAACACCATATATTTT.

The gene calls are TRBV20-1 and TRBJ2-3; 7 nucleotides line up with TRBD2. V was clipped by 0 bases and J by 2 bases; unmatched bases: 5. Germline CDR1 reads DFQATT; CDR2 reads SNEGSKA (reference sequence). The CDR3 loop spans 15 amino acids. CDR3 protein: CSARDVLAVTDTQYF. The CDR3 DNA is TGCAGTGCTAGAGATGTTCTAGCGGTCACAGATACGCAGTATTTT.

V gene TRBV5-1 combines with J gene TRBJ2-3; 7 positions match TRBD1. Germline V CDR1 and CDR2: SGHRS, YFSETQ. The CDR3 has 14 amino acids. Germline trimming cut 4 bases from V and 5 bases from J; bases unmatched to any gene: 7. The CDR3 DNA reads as TGCGCCAGCAGCCCAAACCCAGGGGGAGATACGCAGTATTTT. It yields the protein CASSPNPGGDTQYF.

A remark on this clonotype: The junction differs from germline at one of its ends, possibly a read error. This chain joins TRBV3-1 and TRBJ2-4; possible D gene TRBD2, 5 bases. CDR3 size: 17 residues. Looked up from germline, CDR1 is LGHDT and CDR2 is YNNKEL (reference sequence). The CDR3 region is CASSQRALRVARNIQYF. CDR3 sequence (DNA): TGTGCCAGCAGCCAGAGGGCTCTGAGGGTAGCCAGAAACATTCAGTACTTC.

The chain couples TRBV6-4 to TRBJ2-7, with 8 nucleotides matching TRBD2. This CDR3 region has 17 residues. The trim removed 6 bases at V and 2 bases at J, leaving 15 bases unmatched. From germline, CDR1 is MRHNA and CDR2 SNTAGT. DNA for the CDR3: TGTGCCAGCAGGACTCGAAAAGCTAGCGGGTTTCCCTACGAGCAGTACTTC. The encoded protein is CASRTRKASGFPYEQYF.

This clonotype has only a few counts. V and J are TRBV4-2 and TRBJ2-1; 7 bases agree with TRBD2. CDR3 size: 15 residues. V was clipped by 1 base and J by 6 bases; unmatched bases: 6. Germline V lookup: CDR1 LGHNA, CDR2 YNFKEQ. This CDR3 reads CASSQGVRELNEQFF. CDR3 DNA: TGTGCCAGCAGCCAAGGCGTGCGGGAGCTCAATGAGCAGTTCTTC.

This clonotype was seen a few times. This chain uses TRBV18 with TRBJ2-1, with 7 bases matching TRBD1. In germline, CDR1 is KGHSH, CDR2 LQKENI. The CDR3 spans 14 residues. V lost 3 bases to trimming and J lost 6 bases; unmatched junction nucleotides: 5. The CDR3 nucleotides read TGTGCCAGCTCACCGGGAAGGACAGGCAATGAGCAGTTCTTC. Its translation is CASSPGRTGNEQFF.

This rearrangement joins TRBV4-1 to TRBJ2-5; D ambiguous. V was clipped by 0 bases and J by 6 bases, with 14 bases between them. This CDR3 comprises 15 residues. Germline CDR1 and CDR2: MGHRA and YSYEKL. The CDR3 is CASSQEATSKKTQYF. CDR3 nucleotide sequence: TGCGCCAGCAGCCAAGAGGCCACTTCGAAAAAGACCCAGTACTTC.

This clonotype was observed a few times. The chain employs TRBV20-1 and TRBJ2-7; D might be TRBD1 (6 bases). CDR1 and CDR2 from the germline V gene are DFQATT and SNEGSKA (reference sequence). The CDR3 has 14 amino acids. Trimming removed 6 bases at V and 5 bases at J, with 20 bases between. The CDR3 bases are TGCAGTGCCAACAGGGATGGGGCGCGTGACGAGCAGTACTTC. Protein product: CSANRDGARDEQYF.

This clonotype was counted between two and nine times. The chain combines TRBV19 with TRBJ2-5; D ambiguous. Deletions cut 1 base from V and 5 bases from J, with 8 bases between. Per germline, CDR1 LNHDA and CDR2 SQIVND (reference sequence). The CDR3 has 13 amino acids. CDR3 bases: TGTGCCAGTAGTATAGGCCCTAGGGAGACCCAGTACTTC. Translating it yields CASSIGPRETQYF.

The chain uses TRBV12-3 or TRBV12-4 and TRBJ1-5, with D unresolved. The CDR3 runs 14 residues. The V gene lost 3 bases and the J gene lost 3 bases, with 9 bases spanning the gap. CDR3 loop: CASSFSGINQPQHF. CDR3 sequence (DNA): TGTGCCAGCAGTTTTTCGGGAATCAATCAGCCCCAGCATTTT.

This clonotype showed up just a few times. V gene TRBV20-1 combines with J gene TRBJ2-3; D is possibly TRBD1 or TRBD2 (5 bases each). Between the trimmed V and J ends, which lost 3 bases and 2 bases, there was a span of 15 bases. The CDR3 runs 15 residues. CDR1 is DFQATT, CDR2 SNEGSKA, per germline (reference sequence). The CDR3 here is CSASQGEMITDTQYF. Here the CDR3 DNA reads TGCAGTGCTAGCCAGGGAGAGATGATCACAGATACGCAGTATTTT.

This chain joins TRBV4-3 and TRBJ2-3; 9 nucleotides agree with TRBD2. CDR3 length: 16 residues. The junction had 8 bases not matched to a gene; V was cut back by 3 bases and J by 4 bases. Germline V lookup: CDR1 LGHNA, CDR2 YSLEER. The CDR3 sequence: CASSHGPREGADTQYF. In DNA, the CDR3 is TGCGCCAGCAGCCACGGGCCGCGGGAGGGTGCAGATACGCAGTATTTT.